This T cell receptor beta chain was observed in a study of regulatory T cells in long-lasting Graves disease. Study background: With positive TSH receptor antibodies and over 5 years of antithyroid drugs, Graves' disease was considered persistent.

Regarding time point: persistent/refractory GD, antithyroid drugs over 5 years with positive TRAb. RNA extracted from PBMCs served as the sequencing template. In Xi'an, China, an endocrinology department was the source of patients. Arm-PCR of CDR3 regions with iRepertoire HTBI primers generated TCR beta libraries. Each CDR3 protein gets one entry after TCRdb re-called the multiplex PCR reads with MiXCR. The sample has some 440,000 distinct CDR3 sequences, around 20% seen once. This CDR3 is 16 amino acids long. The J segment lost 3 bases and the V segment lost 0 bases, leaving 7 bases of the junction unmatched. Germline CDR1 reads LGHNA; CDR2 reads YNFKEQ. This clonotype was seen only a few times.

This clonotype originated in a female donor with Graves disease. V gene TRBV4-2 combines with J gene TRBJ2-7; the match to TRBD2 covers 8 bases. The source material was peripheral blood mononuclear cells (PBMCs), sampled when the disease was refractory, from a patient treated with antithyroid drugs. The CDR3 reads CASSQDWGSGSYEQYF. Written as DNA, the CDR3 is TGTGCCAGCAGCCAAGATTGGGGAAGCGGGAGCTACGAGCAGTACTTC.